The rows below give T cell receptor beta chains drawn from one sample of a study of T cell changes during pregnancy in multiple sclerosis. Libraries were prepared by immunoSEQ multiplex PCR; TCRdb keeps only in-frame clonotypes and omits some of them. Of more than 60,000 clones in the sample, 91% were seen once. The source was CD4+ T cells from peripheral blood mononuclear cells, collected in the third trimester of pregnancy. The receptors originated from a female donor in good health, enrolled as a control in a pregnancy study. Both conserved end residues are part of each CDR3. D genes are given only for firm matches. Size is stated for part of the rows, as once, few or many counts, or as a class when the clone is expanded.

CDR3,DNA,D,size,J,V,length
CATSRVQGNYGYTF,TGTGCCACCAGCAGGGTACAGGGTAACTATGGCTACACCTTC,.,few,TRBJ1-2,TRBV15,14
CASSQAQVAGGQETQYF,TGTGCCAGCAGCCAAGCCCAAGTGGCGGGGGGCCAGGAGACCCAGTACTTC,TRBD2,.,TRBJ2-5,TRBV4-2,17
CASSVYDTGELFF,TGTGCCAGCAGTGTGTATGACACCGGGGAGCTGTTTTTT,.,.,TRBJ2-2,TRBV2,13
CASSSGLAGGQETQYF,TGTGCCAGCAGCTCGGGACTAGCGGGTGGACAAGAGACCCAGTACTTC,TRBD2,.,TRBJ2-5,TRBV7-9,16
CASSLATSSGNTIYF,TGTGCCAGCAGCTTAGCCACAAGCTCTGGAAACACCATATATTTT,.,.,TRBJ1-3,TRBV7-2,15
CASTNGGPPLPLHF,TGTGCCAGCACAAACGGGGGGCCCCCTCTACCCCTCCACTTT,.,.,TRBJ1-6,TRBV6-5,14
CASSSTGIGEKLFF,TGTGCCAGCAGCTCGACAGGGATAGGGGAAAAACTGTTTTTT,TRBD1,.,TRBJ1-4,TRBV7-9,14
CASKGQGYTEAFF,TGTGCCAGCAAAGGACAGGGGTACACTGAAGCTTTCTTT,TRBD1,.,TRBJ1-1,TRBV6-6,13
CAWSVLFPLQGVTEDGYTF,TGTGCCTGGAGCGTATTATTCCCCTTACAGGGGGTCACGGAGGATGGCTACACCTTC,TRBD1,.,TRBJ1-2,TRBV30,19
CASSGISSNSPLHF,TGTGCCAGTAGCGGGATATCCTCGAATTCACCCCTCCACTTT,.,.,TRBJ1-6,TRBV19,14